Sequencing of this T cell receptor beta chain was carried out in a study of CD8 T cell repertoires and HIV-1 epitope variants. Study background: Twenty-five autologous and known Gag and Nef epitope variant peptides each stimulated T cells separately. Control wells had CMV/EBV/flu peptides, negative Ebola AY9, or no peptide. Epitopes were three Gag families plus Nef HW9 and YT9.

The CDR3 spans 14 residues. Germline V CDR1 and CDR2: MRHNA, SNTAGT. V shed 7 bases and J 4 bases; nucleotides not matched to a gene: 2. Findings and caveats of the study: Of about 10 antigen-specific beta clonotypes, about 6 appeared to cross-react with escape variants.

Worth noting for this clone: Antigen specificity is unknown.

TCRdb's copy holds only in-frame clones and misses some; the assay was immunoSEQ multiplex PCR. The sample consists of 5,500 to 7,000 clones, about 65% of them appearing once. This receptor was identified in a male donor with HIV. The sequencing sample was made of cultured CD8+ T cells derived from PBMCs. The gene calls are TRBV6-4 and TRBJ2-2; 11 bases agree with TRBD1. This CDR3 is CASTGTGGTGELFF. The CDR3 DNA reads as TGTGCCAGCACCGGGACAGGGGGCACCGGGGAGCTGTTTTTT.